These 12 T cell receptor beta chains were sequenced from one sample in a study of somatic mutations in cytotoxic T cells in rheumatoid arthritis. The repertoire was sequenced with immunoSEQ multiplex PCR; TCRdb's copy has only in-frame clones and lacks some. Of more than 9,000 clones in the sample, over 60% are singletons; the top ten hold about a third. Sequencing input: CD8+ T cells sorted from blood. The receptor set was obtained from an adult with rheumatoid arthritis.

The chain couples TRBV5-6 to TRBJ2-1; TRBD2 matches at 12 bases. The J segment lost 4 bases and the V segment lost 2 bases, leaving 7 bases of the junction unmatched. Germline assignment: CDR1 SGHDT and CDR2 YYEEEE. The CDR3 length is 17 residues. The CDR3 DNA is TGTGCCAGCAGCTTAACCCCGGGACTAGCGGGTTACAATGAGCAGTTCTTC. Encoded protein: CASSLTPGLAGYNEQFF.

The chain is built from TRBV7-2 and TRBJ2-6; TRBD1 agrees at 7 bases. V was clipped by 5 bases and J by 0 bases; unmatched bases: 7. This CDR3 spans 17 amino acids. CDR1 SGHTA and CDR2 FQGNSA come from the germline V gene. The CDR3 sequence is CASSHTGARSGANVLTF. CDR3 DNA sequence: TGTGCCAGCAGCCATACAGGGGCCCGCTCTGGGGCCAACGTCCTGACTTTC.

This sequence joins TRBV9 and TRBJ2-1; a weak D match, TRBD2 (6 bases). Germline loops: CDR1 SGDLS, CDR2 YYNGEE. The CDR3 is 18 residues long. Trimming took off 1 base at V and 10 bases at J, with 27 bases between the two ends. The DNA for the CDR3 is TGTGCCAGCAGCGTATTTCGAAGTTCGGGGACTCGGGGCGGAGAGCAGTTCTTC. Protein: CASSVFRSSGTRGGEQFF.

This clone was counted between two and nine times. V gene TRBV21-1 combines with J gene TRBJ2-5; the listed D gene, TRBD1, was not tested against the DNA. TRBV21-1 is listed as a pseudogene. This CDR3 spans 13 amino acids. CDR3 nucleotide sequence: TGTGCCAGCAGCAAAGTGAGACAGGGGACCCAGTACTTC. Translating it yields CASSKVRQGTQYF.

This clone was detected only a few times. The gene calls are TRBV5-1 and TRBJ2-1; D is unresolved. This CDR3 comprises 14 residues. V dropped 0 bases and J dropped 6 bases, with 10 bases sitting between them. Germline-derived CDR1 and CDR2 are SGHRS and YFSETQ. The CDR3 loop reads CASSLVGLVNEQFF. The CDR3 coding sequence is TGCGCCAGCAGCTTGGTTGGTCTAGTCAATGAGCAGTTCTTC. Filled out from reference TRBV5-1 and TRBJ2-1, the complete variable domain reads KAGVTQTPRYLIKTRGQQVTLSCSPISGHRSVSWYQQTPGQGLQFLFEYFSETQRNKGNFPGRFSGRQFSNSRSEMNVSTLELGDSALYLCASSLVGLVNEQFFGPGTRLTVL.

The chain has TRBV29-1 and TRBJ1-2, with D uncertain. Germline assignment: CDR1 SQVTM and CDR2 ANQGSEA. The CDR3 covers 19 residues. The V end lost 6 bases, the J end lost 8 bases, and 37 bases lay between the germline ends. The CDR3 DNA is TGCAGCGTCCCGATTCCGCCCGGCCGTGATCGCGGGATTTTAGGGGGCTACACCTTC. Its protein is CSVPIPPGRDRGILGGYTF. Combining the CDR3 with reference TRBV29-1 and TRBJ1-2 gives the whole variable domain SAVISQKPSRDICQRGTSLTIQCQVDSQVTMMFWYRQQPGQSLTLIATANQGSEATYESGFVIDKFPISRPNLTFSTLTVSNMSPEDSSIYLCSVPIPPGRDRGILGGYTFGSGTRLTVV.

The V call is TRBV28, the J call TRBJ1-4; D not resolved. The V end lost 6 bases, the J end lost 7 bases, and 18 bases lay between the germline ends. The length of the CDR3 is 15 residues. Per the germline V gene, CDR1 is MDHEN and CDR2 is SYDVKM. CDR3 sequence (DNA): TGTGCCAGCAGCCCTTTAGGGAGGGCAGGTGAAAAACTGTTTTTT. Its protein product is CASSPLGRAGEKLFF.

The chain joins TRBV2 to TRBJ2-1, with TRBD2 matching over 12 bases. Trimming cost V 4 bases and J 8 bases; bases outside gene matches: 6. The CDR3 runs to 15 residues. The germline V gene has CDR1 SNHLY and CDR2 FYNNEI. For the CDR3, the DNA is TGTGCCAGCAGTGGTTTTCTAGCGGGAGGGTATGAGCAGTTCTTC. This codes for CASSGFLAGGYEQFF. Full variable domain (missing parts from reference TRBV2 and TRBJ2-1): EPEVTQTPSHQVTQMGQEVILRCVPISNHLYFYWYRQILGQKVEFLVSFYNNEISEKSEIFDDQFSVERPDGSNFTLKIRSTKLEDSAMYFCASSGFLAGGYEQFFGPGTRLTVL.

The chain is built from TRBV9 and TRBJ2-1; no reliable D call. V lost 0 bases, J lost 10 bases, and 14 bases lay in between. This CDR3 spans 14 amino acids. Germline loops: CDR1 SGDLS, CDR2 YYNGEE. In DNA form, the CDR3 reads TGTGCCAGCAGCGTAGCTGCGTTCCGTCGGGAGCAGTTCTTC. It codes for CASSVAAFRREQFF.

The chain recombines TRBV13 with TRBJ2-7, with no clear D. The CDR3 runs 12 residues. Trimming pared 0 bases from V and 7 bases from J, leaving 7 bases between. Looked up from germline, CDR1 is PRHDT and CDR2 is FYEKMQ (reference sequence). CDR3 bases: TGTGCCAGCAGCTTAGGCCGGAAGGAGCAGTACTTC. It yields the protein CASSLGRKEQYF.

V usage is TRBV28 and J usage is TRBJ2-7; TRBD2 aligns across 9 bases. CDR3 length: 14 residues. CDR1 is MDHEN, CDR2 SYDVKM, per germline. Trimming at V came to 3 bases and at J to 5 bases, leaving 5 bases not matched to a gene. The CDR3 loop is CASSLTSGPDEQYF. The DNA of the CDR3 is TGTGCCAGCAGTTTGACTAGCGGACCGGACGAGCAGTACTTC.

The chain carries TRBV18 and TRBJ1-2; 7 bases agree with TRBD1. Germline V gives CDR1 KGHSH, CDR2 LQKENI. The CDR3 is made up of 16 amino acids. The junction had 13 bases not matched to a gene; V was cut back by 2 bases and J by 7 bases. CDR3 DNA: TGTGCCAGCTCACCAAGGGACAGTGGGGGAGCCGGTGGCTACACCTTC. Translation: CASSPRDSGGAGGYTF.